The 18 T cell receptor beta chains reported below all come from one sample, sequenced in a study of T cell responses to AZD1222 COVID-19 vaccine. The assay was immunoSEQ multiplex PCR, and TCRdb's table has in-frame clones only and misses some. This table holds tens of thousands of clones, around 85% found once. Sequencing used peripheral blood, obtained 28 days after the second AZD1222 dose. The receptors come from an adult who received the AZD1222 COVID-19 vaccine.

The rearrangement links TRBV28 to TRBJ1-5; no firm D call. V was trimmed by 7 bases and J by 3 bases, leaving 10 bases between them. Looked up from germline, CDR1 is MDHEN and CDR2 is SYDVKM. The CDR3 has 13 residues. The CDR3 sequence: CASTTLNNQPQHF. The CDR3 DNA follows: TGTGCCAGCACCACACTGAACAATCAGCCCCAGCATTTT.

CDR3 nucleotide sequence: TGTGCCAGCAGCTTTGCCGGTAGCTACAATGAGCAGTTCTTC. Amino acid sequence: CASSFAGSYNEQFF. This sequence joins TRBV11-3 and TRBJ2-1; no reliable D call. Germline-derived CDR1 and CDR2 are SGHNT and YENEEA. Deletions cut 3 bases from V and 3 bases from J, with 9 bases between. CDR3 length: 14 amino acids. The full variable domain, its missing parts supplied by reference TRBV11-3 and TRBJ2-1, is EAGVVQSPRYKIIEKKQPVAFWCNPISGHNTLYWYLQNLGQGPELLIRYENEEAVDDSQLPKDRFSAERLKGVDSTLKIQPAELGDSAVYLCASSFAGSYNEQFFGPGTRLTVL.

This clone was picked up a small number of times. The chain combines TRBV27 with TRBJ2-3; the match to TRBD2 covers 7 bases. This CDR3 comprises 16 residues. V lost 7 bases, J lost 6 bases, and 16 bases stayed unmatched. CDR1 MNHEY and CDR2 SMNVEV come from the germline V gene (reference sequence). CDR3 nucleotides: TGTGCCAGCACACCAAGCGGGGCCCGGGTTGTGGATACGCAGTATTTT. Translating it yields CASTPSGARVVDTQYF.

This clone occurred a few times. The chain combines TRBV29-1 with TRBJ2-7; TRBD2 matches at 10 bases. The CDR3 has 15 residues. CDR1 and CDR2 from the germline V gene are SQVTM and ANQGSEA. The V and J ends lost 2 bases and 4 bases, in that order; junction bases with no gene match: 8. The CDR3 loop reads CSVESDLAGVYEQYF. CDR3 DNA sequence: TGCAGCGTTGAATCAGATCTAGCGGGGGTATACGAGCAGTACTTC.

This rearrangement joins TRBV5-1 to TRBJ2-7; the match to TRBD1 covers 9 bases. With 4 bases clipped from V and 0 bases from J, the junction kept 5 bases outside the gene matches. Germline V lookup: CDR1 SGHRS, CDR2 YFSETQ. The length of the CDR3 is 15 residues. The CDR3 DNA is TGCGCCAGCAGCCCAGGGACAGGGCTCTCCTACGAGCAGTACTTC. Protein sequence: CASSPGTGLSYEQYF.

The rearrangement uses TRBV28 and TRBJ2-7, with TRBD2 as a possible D gene (6 bases). CDR3 length equals 12 residues. V lost 6 bases, J lost 0 bases, and 6 bases lay in between. The germline V gene encodes CDR1 MDHEN and CDR2 SYDVKM. The CDR3 DNA reads TGTGCCAGCAGGACTAGCTCCTACGAGCAGTACTTC. It translates to CASRTSSYEQYF.

The chain recombines TRBV7-8 with TRBJ2-7; the D is unclear. The germline CDR1 and CDR2 sequences are SGHVS and FQNEAQ. V was cut by 1 base and J by 3 bases, with 7 bases left in between. The CDR3 is 13 amino acids. The CDR3 sequence: CASSLDLIYEQYF. In DNA form, the CDR3 reads TGTGCCAGCAGCTTAGATCTAATCTACGAGCAGTACTTC.

The CDR3 region is CASRPQTSGADNEQFF. The DNA for the CDR3 is TGTGCCAGCAGACCTCAGACTAGCGGAGCTGACAATGAGCAGTTCTTC. This sequence joins TRBV28 and TRBJ2-1; TRBD2 aligns across 9 bases. The germline V gene has CDR1 MDHEN and CDR2 SYDVKM. J was trimmed by 5 bases and V by 6 bases; bases with no gene match: 11. The CDR3 has 16 residues.

DNA of the CDR3: TGTGCCAGCAGTTTAGGGACCCCTTCCGCTCTATCCAATGAGCAGTTCTTC. This codes for CASSLGTPSALSNEQFF. V usage is TRBV28 and J usage is TRBJ2-1, with D tentatively TRBD1 or TRBD2 (5 bases each). Germline CDR1 reads MDHEN; CDR2 reads SYDVKM. The CDR3 loop spans 17 amino acids. The ends were cut back, 2 bases at V and 6 bases at J, with 20 bases in the middle.

V usage is TRBV29-1 and J usage is TRBJ2-3, with TRBD1 matching 10 bases. V shed 5 bases and J 4 bases; nucleotides not matched to a gene: 6. The CDR3 spans 14 residues. Germline V gene sequence: CDR1 SQVTM, CDR2 ANQGSEA. The CDR3 nucleotides read TGCAGCGTTAGGACAGGGGGATCCTCAGATACGCAGTATTTT. It translates to CSVRTGGSSDTQYF.

This chain links TRBV5-4 with TRBJ2-5; D may match TRBD1 or TRBD2 (5 bases each). V was trimmed by 6 bases and J by 3 bases, leaving 12 bases between them. Germline assignment: CDR1 SGHNT and CDR2 YYREEE (reference sequence). The CDR3 contains 13 residues. This chain's CDR3 is CASKLMGEETQYF. CDR3 sequence (DNA): TGTGCCAGCAAACTAATGGGGGAAGAGACCCAGTACTTC.

The genes are TRBV30 and TRBJ1-3; D not resolved. Germline CDR1 GTSNPN, CDR2 SVGIG (reference sequence). The CDR3 covers 18 residues. V was trimmed by 0 bases and J by 2 bases, leaving 20 bases between them. The CDR3 spells CAWSVVRRVGRAGNTIYF. DNA for the CDR3: TGTGCCTGGAGTGTAGTCCGCCGTGTGGGGAGAGCTGGAAACACCATATATTTT.

The J gene is TRBJ1-4, the V gene TRBV5-4, with 7 bases lining up with TRBD1. This CDR3 comprises 14 residues. The V gene's germline CDR1 is SGHNT and CDR2 YYREEE (reference sequence). The ends lost 0 bases at V and 13 bases at J; junction bases unmatched: 9. The CDR3 here is CASSLGQGEGRLFF. The CDR3 DNA reads as TGTGCCAGCAGCTTGGGTCAGGGGGAGGGAAGACTGTTTTTT.

The V and J genes are TRBV27 and TRBJ2-7, with D possibly being TRBD2 (6 bases). This CDR3 spans 13 amino acids. Germline V lookup: CDR1 MNHEY, CDR2 SMNVEV (reference sequence). V was cut by 5 bases and J by 4 bases, with 12 bases left in between. CDR3 loop: CASSRIRGYEQYF. Here the CDR3 DNA reads TGTGCCAGCAGTCGCATACGGGGGTACGAGCAGTACTTC.

This chain connects TRBV3-1 (or the pseudogene TRBV3-2) to TRBJ2-7; perhaps TRBD1 as D (6 bases). V lost 4 bases and J 4 bases, leaving 17 bases between the germline ends. CDR3 length: 15 residues. In germline, CDR1 is LGHDT, CDR2 YNNKEL (reference sequence). The CDR3 DNA follows: TGTGCCAGCAGCCCACGTCAGGACAGAGCTTACGAGCAGTACTTC. It codes for CASSPRQDRAYEQYF.

The chain joins TRBV4-3 to TRBJ2-3, with D hard to call. Germline CDR1 reads LGHNA; CDR2 reads YSLEER. V dropped 4 bases and J dropped 1 base, with 12 bases sitting between them. The CDR3 length is 15 residues. CDR3 in DNA: TGCGCCAGCAGCCCACTTTCGGACCGCACAGATACGCAGTATTTT. Protein sequence: CASSPLSDRTDTQYF.

The rearrangement links TRBV6-4 to TRBJ2-1, with TRBD2 identical over 10 bases. Germline assignment: CDR1 MRHNA and CDR2 SNTAGT. J was trimmed by 8 bases and V by 5 bases; bases with no gene match: 9. The CDR3 consists of 15 residues. CDR3 bases: TGTGCCAGCAGTCCGGCTAGCGGGAGTGGCTATGAGCAGTTCTTC. This translates into CASSPASGSGYEQFF.

V usage is TRBV9 and J usage is TRBJ1-3; D may be TRBD1 (6 bases). V dropped 3 bases and J dropped 0 bases, with 16 bases sitting between them. The CDR3 has 17 residues. Germline V gene lookup returns CDR1 SGDLS and CDR2 YYNGEE. The DNA of the CDR3 is TGTGCCAGCAGCGCAGAAATATGGACAGACTCTGGAAACACCATATATTTT. Protein sequence: CASSAEIWTDSGNTIYF.